A selection of T cell receptor beta chains follows, all from one sample in a study of OX40 agonist ivuxolimab in advanced cancers. Only in-frame clones appear in the TCRdb table, and some are missing; sequencing was by immunoSEQ multiplex PCR. Of roughly 35,000 clones detected, about 88% appear once; the ten largest clones hold roughly 4%. The input for sequencing was CD4+ or CD8+ T cells sorted from blood, taken in a trial of the OX40 agonist ivuxolimab. These receptors originate from an adult with an advanced solid tumor such as melanoma, head and neck, liver or kidney cancer. CDR3s include the opening cysteine and the closing phenylalanine or tryptophan. D genes are given only for firm matches. Some rows mark clone size as missing; the rest say once, few, many or name a class of expanded clone.

D	size	V	J	CDR3	DNA
NA	NA	TRBV27	TRBJ2-3	CASRRQGLVTDTQYF	TGTGCCAGCAGACGGCAGGGTCTTGTCACAGATACGCAGTATTTT
TRBD2	NA	TRBV7-2	TRBJ2-7	CASSLLRGGEQYF	TGTGCCAGCAGCTTACTACGGGGGGGCGAGCAGTACTTC
NA	NA	TRBV7-9	TRBJ1-6	CASSLERVYNSPLHF	TGTGCCAGCAGCTTAGAGCGGGTGTATAATTCACCCCTCCACTTT
NA	NA	TRBV20-1	TRBJ2-7	CSAAQSYEQYF	TGCAGTGCCGCTCAGTCCTACGAGCAGTACTTC
NA	NA	TRBV11-1	TRBJ1-1	CASSNKGWLNTEAFF	TGTGCCAGCAGCAACAAGGGGTGGCTGAACACTGAAGCTTTCTTT
NA	NA	TRBV6-1	TRBJ2-3	CASRWELSTDTQYF	TGTGCCAGCAGATGGGAATTGAGCACAGATACGCAGTATTTT
TRBD2	NA	TRBV6-4	TRBJ2-1	CATRSGGPYNEQFF	TGTGCCACCCGAAGCGGGGGCCCCTACAATGAGCAGTTCTTC
TRBD1	once	TRBV10-3	TRBJ2-7	CAISAGQGENEQYF	TGTGCCATCAGTGCGGGACAGGGAGAGAACGAGCAGTACTTC
NA	NA	TRBV5-1	TRBJ2-7	CASSPFGTRLDEQYF	TGCGCCAGCAGCCCCTTCGGGACAAGGCTGGACGAGCAGTACTTC
TRBD1	NA	TRBV7-2	TRBJ2-5	CASSRDRGQETQYF	TGTGCCAGCAGCCGTGACAGGGGGCAAGAGACCCAGTACTTC